The T cell receptor beta chain under discussion was sequenced for a study of cytomegalovirus exposure and HLA in healthy donors. Study findings and constraints: The availability of immune exposure information extended only to CMV serostatus. In all likelihood, a cluster of highly shared sequence variants was a sequencing artifact.

CDR3 length: 16 amino acids. The germline CDR1 and CDR2 sequences are MNHNS and SASEGT. Trimming took 0 bases from V and 5 from J; bases not matched to a gene: 3. Primers for the PCR totalled 60 Vbeta and 13 Jbeta. This table comes from immunoSEQ multiplex PCR, and its TCRdb copy is limited to in-frame clones, with some not included. The sample totals approximately 58,000 clones. This clone counts as large (0.1 to 1%) by frequency. Its antigen is undetermined. The sequenced sample was PBMCs. The TCR originated in a young man in good health and CMV-seropositive. The rearrangement joins TRBV6-1 to TRBJ2-1, with 11 bases lining up with TRBD2. CDR3: CASSEASGGADNEQFF. The DNA for the CDR3 is TGTGCCAGCAGTGAAGCTAGCGGGGGGGCCGACAATGAGCAGTTCTTC.